One and the same sample provided the 23 T cell receptor beta chains below, sequenced in a study of PD-1 blockade in classical Hodgkin lymphoma. Sequenced by immunoSEQ multiplex PCR; TCRdb stores in-frame clones only, minus some. Found here are some 46,000 clones, around 81% of them singletons; the top ten hold 20% to 25%. With no exception, relapse followed autologous stem cell transplantation in all patients, and brentuximab vedotin exposure varied. Sequencing was performed on peripheral blood mononuclear cells (PBMCs), taken before the second cycle of nivolumab. Every receptor here comes from a human donor with classical Hodgkin lymphoma.

This chain joins TRBV5-1 and TRBJ2-3; D gene unclear. V lost 4 bases, J lost 0 bases, and 6 bases lay in between. Germline CDR1 is SGHRS and CDR2 is YFSETQ. There are 13 residues in the CDR3. The CDR3 is CASSPDSTDTQYF. The CDR3 DNA is TGCGCCAGCAGCCCGGACAGCACAGATACGCAGTATTTT.

J is TRBJ2-2 and V is TRBV5-4; the D is unclear. The CDR3 consists of 15 residues. Germline CDR1 is SGHNT and CDR2 is YYREEE (reference sequence). V was pared by 4 bases and J by 0 bases, with 10 bases between. The chain's CDR3 is CASSPSLANTGELFF. CDR3 DNA sequence: TGTGCCAGCAGCCCCAGTTTAGCGAACACCGGGGAGCTGTTTTTT.

The J gene is TRBJ1-1, the V gene TRBV25-1; the D gene is possibly TRBD1 (6 bases). This CDR3 spans 13 amino acids. Deletions cut 4 bases from V and 1 base from J, with 7 bases between. CDR1 MGHDK and CDR2 SYGVNS come from the germline V gene. The CDR3 loop is CASSGQANTEAFF. CDR3 DNA sequence: TGTGCCAGCAGTGGACAGGCGAACACTGAAGCTTTCTTT.

This chain connects TRBV19 to TRBJ2-7; no definite D call. Trimming removed 3 bases at V and 5 bases at J, with 11 bases between. CDR3 length: 13 amino acids. Germline CDR1 LNHDA, CDR2 SQIVND (reference sequence). DNA of the CDR3: TGTGCCAGTAGTATCCAAGGTGCCAACGAGCAGTACTTC. This codes for CASSIQGANEQYF.

A single count supports this clone. This chain links TRBV9 with TRBJ1-2; D call uncertain. Germline values: CDR1 SGDLS, CDR2 YYNGEE. The CDR3 runs to 15 residues. The V gene lost 0 bases and the J gene lost 0 bases, with 9 bases spanning the gap. For the CDR3, the DNA is TGTGCCAGCAGCGTAGATGGGAGAGCTAACTATGGCTACACCTTC. This sequence encodes CASSVDGRANYGYTF.

J is TRBJ2-3 and V is TRBV13; maybe TRBD2 (6 bases). Germline V gene sequence: CDR1 PRHDT, CDR2 FYEKMQ (reference sequence). The V gene lost 3 bases and the J gene lost 6 bases, with 13 bases spanning the gap. The CDR3 consists of 14 residues. The CDR3 coding sequence is TGTGCCAGCAGCTTCGGGGCTAGCGACGATACGCAGTATTTT. This encodes CASSFGASDDTQYF.

This clone showed up just a few times. The gene calls are TRBV14 and TRBJ2-7; D call uncertain. The ends were cut back, 4 bases at V and 3 bases at J, with 4 bases in the middle. CDR1 is SGHDN and CDR2 is FVKESK in the germline V gene. The CDR3 is 11 amino acids. The CDR3 region is CASSRLYEQYF. CDR3 nucleotide sequence: TGTGCCAGCAGCCGGCTCTACGAGCAGTACTTC. The whole variable domain, filled in from reference TRBV14 and TRBJ2-7, reads EAGVTQFPSHSVIEKGQTVTLRCDPISGHDNLYWYRRVMGKEIKFLLHFVKESKQDESGMPNNRFLAERTGGTYSTLKVQPAELEDSGVYFCASSRLYEQYFGPGTRLTVT.

V is TRBV2 and J is TRBJ2-5, with 10 bases fitting TRBD2. The V and J ends lost 10 bases and 4 bases, in that order; junction bases with no gene match: 9. This CDR3 has 14 residues. The germline gives CDR1 SNHLY, CDR2 FYNNEI. CDR3 DNA: TGTGCCATAAAGGCAGCGGGGGGGAGAGAGACCCAGTACTTC. Residues: CAIKAAGGRETQYF. The whole variable domain, filled in from reference TRBV2 and TRBJ2-5, reads EPEVTQTPSHQVTQMGQEVILRCVPISNHLYFYWYRQILGQKVEFLVSFYNNEISEKSEIFDDQFSVERPDGSNFTLKIRSTKLEDSAMYFCAIKAAGGRETQYFGPGTRLLVL.

The sample holds a few counts of this clone. The chain joins TRBV5-4 to TRBJ2-7, with D uncertain. V was pared by 5 bases and J by 1 base, with 13 bases between. CDR1 is SGHNT and CDR2 is YYREEE in the germline V gene (reference sequence). This CDR3 is built from 14 residues. The CDR3 sequence: CASSQDLGSYEQYF. DNA of the CDR3: TGTGCCAGCAGTCAGGACCTGGGATCCTACGAGCAGTACTTC.

This clone has only a few counts. V usage is TRBV7-2 and J usage is TRBJ1-1, with 7 bases lining up with TRBD1. The V segment lost 5 bases and the J segment 2 bases; nucleotides outside the gene matches: 11. Germline CDR1 is SGHTA and CDR2 is FQGNSA. The CDR3 covers 16 residues. CDR3 sequence: CASSPRPGQINTEAFF. CDR3 nucleotides: TGTGCCAGCAGCCCCCGTCCGGGACAGATAAACACTGAAGCTTTCTTT.

This clone was counted a few times. This chain links TRBV20-1 with TRBJ1-1; no clear D. Germline V gives CDR1 DFQATT, CDR2 SNEGSKA (reference sequence). The CDR3 sequence is 11 residues long. The V gene lost 3 bases and the J gene lost 6 bases, with 8 bases spanning the gap. The CDR3 bases are TGCAGTGCTAGTGATGGTGCTGAAGCTTTCTTT. Translation: CSASDGAEAFF.

The chain links TRBV7-2 to TRBJ2-1; D uncertain. Trimming shortened V by 5 bases and J by 5 bases, and 13 bases separated the two germline ends. The V gene's germline CDR1 is SGHTA and CDR2 FQGNSA. The CDR3 runs to 14 residues. CDR3 sequence: CASSRGPTNNEQFF. CDR3 DNA sequence: TGTGCCAGCAGCCGAGGTCCTACCAACAATGAGCAGTTCTTC.

This chain connects TRBV29-1 to TRBJ1-2, with TRBD1 matching over 10 bases. J lost 5 bases, V lost 6 bases, and 9 bases had no gene match. This CDR3 region has 14 residues. Germline values: CDR1 SQVTM, CDR2 ANQGSEA. In DNA, the CDR3 is TGCAGCGTCGCCCGCGGACAGGGGGAGTATGGCTACACCTTC. Translation: CSVARGQGEYGYTF. Full variable domain (rest looked up from reference TRBV29-1 and TRBJ1-2): SAVISQKPSRDICQRGTSLTIQCQVDSQVTMMFWYRQQPGQSLTLIATANQGSEATYESGFVIDKFPISRPNLTFSTLTVSNMSPEDSSIYLCSVARGQGEYGYTFGSGTRLTVV.

The V call is TRBV27, the J call TRBJ2-3; TRBD2 matches 9 bases. The germline gives CDR1 MNHEY, CDR2 SMNVEV (reference sequence). The V segment lost 3 bases and the J segment 6 bases; nucleotides outside the gene matches: 4. CDR3 length: 14 amino acids. The CDR3 is CASSFLAGWDTQYF. The CDR3 nucleotides read TGTGCCAGCAGTTTTCTAGCGGGGTGGGATACGCAGTATTTT.

The chain has TRBV9 and TRBJ2-1, with D unclear. V dropped 5 bases and J dropped 7 bases, with 7 bases sitting between them. CDR3 length: 11 amino acids. In germline, CDR1 is SGDLS, CDR2 YYNGEE. CDR3 coding DNA: TGTGCCAGCAGTTTAGAAAATGAGCAGTTCTTC. Translated, it gives CASSLENEQFF.

The rearrangement links TRBV6-1 to TRBJ1-6, with 10 positions matching TRBD1. V shed 2 bases and J 7 bases; nucleotides not matched to a gene: 5. Germline-derived CDR1 and CDR2 are MNHNS and SASEGT. This CDR3 is 16 amino acids long. The DNA of the CDR3 is TGTGCCAGCAGTGAACTGACAGGGGGCGGGAATTCACCCCTCCACTTT. Amino acids: CASSELTGGGNSPLHF.

This clone was recorded once. The rearrangement uses TRBV9 and TRBJ2-3; 12 nucleotides agree with TRBD2. V dropped 2 bases and J dropped 7; count of bases not matched to a gene: 8. CDR3 length equals 16 residues. Germline V lookup: CDR1 SGDLS, CDR2 YYNGEE. This CDR3 reads CASSVAGTSGWNTQYF. The CDR3 region has the DNA TGTGCCAGCAGCGTCGCCGGGACTAGCGGGTGGAATACGCAGTATTTT.

This clone was seen once. The chain joins TRBV7-2 to TRBJ1-3; tentative D call: TRBD1 (6 bases). CDR3 length equals 17 residues. Deletions cut 0 bases from V and 0 bases from J, with 12 bases between. Per the germline V gene, CDR1 is SGHTA and CDR2 is FQGNSA. The CDR3 coding sequence is TGTGCCAGCAGCTTAGCGCAGGGGAAATTCTCTGGAAACACCATATATTTT. It translates to CASSLAQGKFSGNTIYF.

The V and J genes are TRBV7-6 and TRBJ2-1, with 10 bases that match TRBD2. J lost 4 bases, V lost 3 bases, and 9 bases had no gene match. The CDR3 runs to 17 residues. The germline CDR1 and CDR2 sequences are SGHVS and FNYEAQ. CDR3 sequence: CASSFFQAGGNYNEQFF. The CDR3 coding sequence is TGTGCCAGCAGCTTTTTCCAAGCGGGAGGGAATTACAATGAGCAGTTCTTC. Complete variable domain (other parts from reference TRBV7-6 and TRBJ2-1): GAGVSQSPRYKVTKRGQDVALRCDPISGHVSLYWYRQALGQGPEFLTYFNYEAQQDKSGLPNDRFSAERPEGSISTLTIQRTEQRDSAMYRCASSFFQAGGNYNEQFFGPGTRLTVL.

V is TRBV30 and J is TRBJ1-4; D gene unclear. Trimming stripped 1 base from V and 8 bases from J, with 17 bases between. The germline V gene encodes CDR1 GTSNPN and CDR2 SVGIG (reference sequence). CDR3 length: 15 amino acids. The CDR3 nucleotides read TGTGCCTGGAGTGCAGTAATGCCCTCTGTGGAAAAACTGTTTTTT. It codes for CAWSAVMPSVEKLFF.

The rearrangement links TRBV10-3 to TRBJ1-2; no clear D. The germline V and J ends were trimmed by 6 bases and 4 bases, with 12 bases remaining between them. The CDR3 is 13 residues long. Germline V gene data show CDR1 as ENHRY and CDR2 as SYGVKD. The CDR3 here is CAISPIVGYGYTF. In nucleotides, the CDR3 is TGTGCCATCAGCCCCATCGTAGGCTATGGCTACACCTTC.

The chain is built from TRBV27 and TRBJ2-3; the D gene is possibly TRBD2 (5 bases). V lost 3 bases to trimming and J lost 5 bases, with 9 bases between them. From germline, CDR1 is MNHEY and CDR2 SMNVEV (reference sequence). The CDR3 has 13 amino acids. The CDR3 protein is CASSLGEGDTQYF. DNA for the CDR3: TGTGCCAGCAGTTTGGGAGAAGGAGATACGCAGTATTTT.

The chain is built from TRBV19 and TRBJ2-3; D may be TRBD2 (5 bases). The CDR3 length is 16 residues. V was trimmed by 0 bases and J by 0 bases, leaving 10 bases between them. From germline, CDR1 is LNHDA and CDR2 SQIVND (reference sequence). The CDR3 bases are TGTGCCAGTAGTATAGATCCCGGGGAAAGCACAGATACGCAGTATTTT. This gives the protein CASSIDPGESTDTQYF.